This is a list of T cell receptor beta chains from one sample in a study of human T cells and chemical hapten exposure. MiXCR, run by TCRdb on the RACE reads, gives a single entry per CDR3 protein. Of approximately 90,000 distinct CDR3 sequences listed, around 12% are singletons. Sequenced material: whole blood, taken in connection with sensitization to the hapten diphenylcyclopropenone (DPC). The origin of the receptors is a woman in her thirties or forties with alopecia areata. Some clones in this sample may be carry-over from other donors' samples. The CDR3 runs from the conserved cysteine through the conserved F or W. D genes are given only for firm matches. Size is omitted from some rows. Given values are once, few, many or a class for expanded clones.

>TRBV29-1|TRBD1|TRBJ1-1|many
TGCAGCGGTCAGGGGGTACCCACTGAAGCTTTCTTT
CSGQGVPTEAFF
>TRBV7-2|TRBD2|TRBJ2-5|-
TGTGCCAGCAGCCCACGGGGACTAGCGGGAAAAGAGACCCAGTACTTC
CASSPRGLAGKETQYF
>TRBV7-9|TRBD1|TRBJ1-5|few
TGTGCCAGCAGCTTAGGGACAGGGAATTTTCAGCCCCAGCATTTT
CASSLGTGNFQPQHF
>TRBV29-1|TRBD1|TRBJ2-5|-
TGCAGCGTTCATGGACAGGGGGCACCACAAGAGACCCAGTACTTC
CSVHGQGAPQETQYF
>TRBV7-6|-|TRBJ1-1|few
TGTGCCAGCAGCTTAGATCCGAACACTGAAGCTTTCTTT
CASSLDPNTEAFF
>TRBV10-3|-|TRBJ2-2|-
TGTGCCATCAGTGAGTCGTGGCTGAACACCGGGGAGCTGTTTTTT
CAISESWLNTGELFF
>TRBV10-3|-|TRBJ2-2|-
TGTGCCATCACCGCCGGGACTCAGAACACCGGGGAGCTGTTTTTT
CAITAGTQNTGELFF
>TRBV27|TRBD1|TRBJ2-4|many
TGTGCCAGCAGGAGACAGGGGTGGTCGAACATTCAGTACTTC
CASRRQGWSNIQYF
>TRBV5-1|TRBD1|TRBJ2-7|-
TGCGCCAGCAGCATCCGGGACAGGGGGTACGAGCAGTACTTC
CASSIRDRGYEQYF
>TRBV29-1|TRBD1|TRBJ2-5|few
TGCAGCGCTTCACAGGGGCAAGAGACCCAGTACTTC
CSASQGQETQYF
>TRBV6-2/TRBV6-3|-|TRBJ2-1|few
TGTGCCAGCAGTTACAGGGTTGCTGAGCAGTTCTTC
CASSYRVAEQFF
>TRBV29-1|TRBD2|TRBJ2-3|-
TGCAGCGTTGACGATGGCGGGAGCGCAGATACGCAGTATTTT
CSVDDGGSADTQYF
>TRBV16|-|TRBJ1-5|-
TGTGCCAGCAGCCAAGGACATCTTAGCAATCAGCCCCAGCATTTT
CASSQGHLSNQPQHF
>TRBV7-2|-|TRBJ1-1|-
TGTGCCAGCAGCTGGGGAGGGCGAGGGGTGAGGGAAGCTTTCTTT
CASSWGGRGVREAFF
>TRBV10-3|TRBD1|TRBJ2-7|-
TGTGCCATCAGTAGCCCGGGACAGAACTACGAGCAGTACTTC
CAISSPGQNYEQYF
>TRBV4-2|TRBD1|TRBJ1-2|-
TGTGCCAGCAGCCAAGCGACAGGGAATAACTATGGCTACACCTTC
CASSQATGNNYGYTF
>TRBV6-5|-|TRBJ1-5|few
TGTGCCAGCAGATACGGGATTAATCAGCCCCAGCATTTT
CASRYGINQPQHF